The T cell receptor beta chain under discussion was sequenced for a study of tumor-infiltrating lymphocytes in primary liver carcinoma listed by TCRdb under 2017. Study-level background: Between late 2015 and 2016, roughly five patients in China with histopathologically diagnosed primary liver carcinoma had their tumors surgically resected. Hepatocellular carcinoma (four) or combined HCC and intrahepatic cholangiocarcinoma (one) was present in the five patients, who were three men and two women aged 30 to 69 years. The tumors of the five patients were staged as T1-T3 N0M0, with maximum diameters ranging from roughly 4 to 11 cm. Roughly 3.65 to 7.13 million productive TCRbeta reads were obtained per sample, and no significant difference in read depth was found between tissue types. Across five regions of each liver tumor, along with adjacent normal tissue and blood, the study brought together TCRbeta repertoire sequencing, expression microarrays and whole-exome sequencing. A total of roughly 35 specimens from 5 patients, comprising some 25 tumor regions, 5 adjacent noncancerous liver tissues and 5 peripheral blood samples, were covered by TCRbeta repertoire sequencing. Technical replicate repertoires showed high reproducibility, with mean shared-clone rates around 0.9 and correlation coefficients above 0.98.

TRIzol reagent was used to extract blood RNA from unsorted whole blood, while the DNeasy Blood & Tissue kit provided the germline DNA. Patients had chronic HBV infection and were treatment-naive at sampling. Before surgery, about 4 milliliters of peripheral blood were drawn into K2EDTA tubes. TCRbeta-specific cDNA was reverse-transcribed from 500 ng total RNA using a constant-region primer and ProtoScript II reverse transcriptase. Construction of the TCRbeta libraries relied on three nested rounds of multiplex PCR, following a slightly modified ARM-PCR procedure. Multiplex TRBV1-TRBV30 forward primers and a Cbeta reverse primer were used in the first two PCR rounds, each of which was run for approximately 10 cycles. Sample barcodes and Illumina adapters were added in a final 25-cycle PCR using Deep VentR polymerase. Before sequencing, amplicons of 200-500 bp were purified from gel using a QIAquick gel extraction kit. An Illumina HiSeq 2500 was used to sequence the TCRbeta amplicons, generating 250-bp paired-end reads. In the source study's methods: Reads were quality-trimmed with Trimmomatic v0.33, and paired reads were merged with FLASH v1.2.11 to recover full CDR3 sequences. V, D and J germline segments were assigned to the rearranged TCRbeta sequences by MiGEC v1.2.1b. VDJtools v1.0.0 computed clonotype statistics and Shannon-Wiener diversity indices. Except for diversity analysis, only the 250 most abundant clonotypes of each sample were used in subsequent analyses to reduce sampling bias. Using fastp trimming at Q25 and MiXCR clonotype assembly, TCRdb reanalyzed the public sequencing data and kept in-frame beta chains. Rows merge per CDR3 protein into single entries with the most common DNA and genes. In this record, the V and J calls reflect TCRdb's handling and not the investigators' own analysis. This sample lists about 310,000 distinct CDR3 sequences; around 50% were detected once. The top ten hold 15% to 20% of the sample.

Comment on this clonotype: Its binding antigen is unknown. No quality values exist for individual bases; no much larger clone is one base distant.

Measured from the cysteine to the phenylalanine, the CDR3 is 13 residues long. CDR3 DNA is the only sequence kept; it has 39 bases, read in frame from the first base. Relative to germline, V is 6 bases shorter and J is 8 bases shorter, with 16 bases between their ends. The germline V gene sets CDR1 to MGHRA and CDR2 to YSYEKL. Paper-wide results and their limitations: Because sequencing covered only the TCR beta chain and unpaired alpha chains were not captured, true repertoire diversity is likely underestimated. Comparison of CD4+ and CD8+ T cell repertoires was precluded by the use of bulk unsorted samples. Repertoire overlap was higher between tumor regions (mean roughly 35%) than tumor-adjacent (approximately 17%) or tumor-blood (roughly 14%) pairs, consistent with antigen-driven expansion. With just a few patients in the study, the authors point out that the findings should be validated in a larger study. The top 250 clones accounted for a significantly greater share of the repertoire in tumors than in blood (p = 0.039).

This clonotype was sampled from a woman aged 25 to 39 with primary liver carcinoma and hepatitis B virus infection. The chain couples TRBV4-1 to TRBJ1-1; a weak D assignment points to TRBD1 (5 bases agree). Sequenced input: peripheral blood. The DNA sequence is as follows: TGCGCCAGCAGTCAGGGTGGGAACAGGGAAGCTTTCTTT. This encodes CASSQGGNREAFF.